The TCR beta chain under discussion was sequenced for a study of T cell repertoires in cytomegalovirus infection. Across the study: The public TCR beta signatures pointed to both CMV infection and matching HLA type.

TCRdb re-derived calls from the reads in MiXCR, one entry per CDR3 protein. The sample has around 280,000 distinct CDR3 sequences; around 13% are singletons. This CDR3 spans 13 amino acids. J gave up 1 base and V 8 bases, and 3 bases lay outside the gene matches. Per germline, CDR1 MNHEY and CDR2 SVGEGT. The chain combines TRBV6-2 or TRBV6-3 with TRBJ1-1; 8 nucleotides agree with TRBD1. The TCR sequence derives from a human donor in good health (CMV status not recorded). Some clones in this sample may be carry-over from other donors' samples. Sequenced input: PBMCs. CDR3 nucleotides: TGTGCCAGCCTCGGGACAGGGAACACTGAAGCTTTCTTT. It specifies CASLGTGNTEAFF.